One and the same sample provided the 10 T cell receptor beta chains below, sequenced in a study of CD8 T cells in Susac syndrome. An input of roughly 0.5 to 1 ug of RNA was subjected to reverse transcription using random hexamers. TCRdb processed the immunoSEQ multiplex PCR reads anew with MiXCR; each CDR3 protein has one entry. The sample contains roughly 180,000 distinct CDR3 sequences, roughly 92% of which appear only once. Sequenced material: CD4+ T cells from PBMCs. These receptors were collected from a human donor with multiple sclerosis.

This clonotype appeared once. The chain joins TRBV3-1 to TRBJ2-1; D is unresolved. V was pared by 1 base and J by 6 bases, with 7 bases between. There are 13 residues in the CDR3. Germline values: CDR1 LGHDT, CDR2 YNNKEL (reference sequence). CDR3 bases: TGTGCCAGCAGCCAAGGGATACCCAATGAGCAGTTCTTC. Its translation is CASSQGIPNEQFF.

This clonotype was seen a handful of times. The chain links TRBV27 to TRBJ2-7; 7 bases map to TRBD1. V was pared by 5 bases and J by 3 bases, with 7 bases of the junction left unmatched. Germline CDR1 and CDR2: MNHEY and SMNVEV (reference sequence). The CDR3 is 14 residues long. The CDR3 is CASSPLAGGYEQYF. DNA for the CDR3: TGTGCCAGCAGTCCCCTCGCAGGGGGCTACGAGCAGTACTTC.

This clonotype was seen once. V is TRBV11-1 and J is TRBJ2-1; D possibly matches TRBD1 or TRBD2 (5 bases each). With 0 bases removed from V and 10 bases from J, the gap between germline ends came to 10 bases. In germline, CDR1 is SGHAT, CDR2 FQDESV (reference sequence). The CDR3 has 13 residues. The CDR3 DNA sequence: TGTGCCAGCAGCTTAGCGGGGGTCAAGGAGCAGTTCTTC. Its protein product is CASSLAGVKEQFF.

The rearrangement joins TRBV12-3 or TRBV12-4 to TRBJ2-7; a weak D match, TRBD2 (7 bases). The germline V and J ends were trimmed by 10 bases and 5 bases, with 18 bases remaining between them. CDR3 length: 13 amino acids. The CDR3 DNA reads TGTGCCACCCCGGCGGGGGCGCTCAACGAGCAGTACTTC. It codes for CATPAGALNEQYF.

The CDR3 DNA reads as TGTGCCTCGGGGAGTCGTAACACTGAAGCTTTCTTT. Translated, it gives CASGSRNTEAFF. The chain has TRBV6-2 or TRBV6-3 and TRBJ1-1; D unresolved. This CDR3 is built from 12 residues. Germline values: CDR1 MNHEY, CDR2 SVGEGT. V was cut by 11 bases and J by 2 bases, with 12 bases left in between.

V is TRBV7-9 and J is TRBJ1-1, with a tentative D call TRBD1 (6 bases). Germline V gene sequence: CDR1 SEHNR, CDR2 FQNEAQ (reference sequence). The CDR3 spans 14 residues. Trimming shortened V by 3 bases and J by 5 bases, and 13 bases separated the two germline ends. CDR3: CASSLEGEVTEAFF. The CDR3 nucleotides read TGTGCCAGCAGCTTGGAGGGGGAGGTAACTGAAGCTTTCTTT.

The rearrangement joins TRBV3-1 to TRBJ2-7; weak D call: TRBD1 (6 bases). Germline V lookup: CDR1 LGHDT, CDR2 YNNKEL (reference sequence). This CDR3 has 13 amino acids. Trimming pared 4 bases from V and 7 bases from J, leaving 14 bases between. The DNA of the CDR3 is TGTGCCAGCAGCCGCCGGACAGAAGGGGAGCAGTACTTC. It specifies CASSRRTEGEQYF.

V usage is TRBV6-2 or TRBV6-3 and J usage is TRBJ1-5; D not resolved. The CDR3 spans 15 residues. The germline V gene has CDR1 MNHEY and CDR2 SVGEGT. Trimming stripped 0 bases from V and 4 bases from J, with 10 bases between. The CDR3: CASSYSGGLNQPQHF. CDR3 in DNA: TGTGCCAGCAGTTACTCGGGCGGGCTGAATCAGCCCCAGCATTTT.

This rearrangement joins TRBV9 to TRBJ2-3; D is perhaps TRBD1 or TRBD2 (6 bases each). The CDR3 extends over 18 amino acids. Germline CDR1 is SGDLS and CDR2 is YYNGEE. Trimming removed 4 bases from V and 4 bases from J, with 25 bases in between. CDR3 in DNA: TGTGCCAGCAGCCCCGAAGCCGGGGGCACCCACACAGCAGATACGCAGTATTTT. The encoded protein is CASSPEAGGTHTADTQYF. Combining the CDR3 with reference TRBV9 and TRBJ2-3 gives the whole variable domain DSGVTQTPKHLITATGQRVTLRCSPRSGDLSVYWYQQSLDQGLQFLIQYYNGEERAKGNILERFSAQQFPDLHSELNLSSLELGDSALYFCASSPEAGGTHTADTQYFGPGTRLTVL.

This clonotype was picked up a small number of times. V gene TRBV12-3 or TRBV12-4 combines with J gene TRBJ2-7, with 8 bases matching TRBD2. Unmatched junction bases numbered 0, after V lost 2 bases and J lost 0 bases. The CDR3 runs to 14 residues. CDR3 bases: TGTGCCAGCAGTTTAAGCGGGAGCTCCTACGAGCAGTACTTC. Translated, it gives CASSLSGSSYEQYF.